The 5 T cell receptor beta chains listed next were all sequenced from one sample in a study of metastatic and nonmetastatic thyroid tumors. Using MiXCR, TCRdb reanalyzed the PCR reads. The table shows under 4,000 clones, with around 34% occurring only once. Among the patients, none had received any treatment before thyroid surgery. Sequencing was done on a sample of adjacent normal tissue. These receptors were taken from a female donor with papillary thyroid cancer or a benign thyroid nodule (not recorded which). Some clones in this sample may be carry-over from other donors' samples.

The chain carries TRBV6-1 and TRBJ1-1; TRBD1 is a possible D gene (5 bases). V was shortened by 3 bases and J by 3 bases, with 8 bases between the two germline ends. Germline V gene lookup returns CDR1 MNHNS and CDR2 SASEGT. CDR3 length equals 13 residues. The DNA of the CDR3 is TGTGCCAGCAGTGAGGGGGGGGACACTGAAGCTTTCTTT. Protein sequence: CASSEGGDTEAFF.

The CDR3 DNA is TGTGCCAGCAGCCTACATGGGGGGACAGCGTCCTACGAGCAGTACTTC. It codes for CASSLHGGTASYEQYF. The genes are TRBV11-2 and TRBJ2-7; perhaps TRBD1 as D (7 bases). V shed 5 bases and J shed 1 base, with 18 bases lying between them. Germline CDR1 and CDR2: SGHAT and FQNNGV. CDR3 size: 16 residues.

This clone has more than one count but fewer than ten. The chain couples TRBV6-2 or TRBV6-3 to TRBJ2-7, with 10 bases matching TRBD1. Trimming removed 6 bases from V and 5 bases from J; junction bases left unmatched: 10. Germline assignment: CDR1 MNHEY and CDR2 SVGEGT. The CDR3 has 15 residues. The CDR3 reads CASRQTGGARNEQYF. The DNA for the CDR3 is TGTGCCAGCAGACAGACAGGGGGCGCAAGAAACGAGCAGTACTTC.

The chain links TRBV6-1 to TRBJ1-2; D is ambiguous. Trimming cost V 7 bases and J 0 bases, with 12 bases left between them. CDR3 length: 14 amino acids. CDR1 is MNHNS, CDR2 SASEGT, per germline. The CDR3 loop is CASMSPGTNYGYTF. CDR3 DNA sequence: TGTGCCAGCATGAGTCCAGGAACTAACTATGGCTACACCTTC.

This clone was seen a handful of times. V is TRBV7-9 and J is TRBJ1-3; D remains unclear. This CDR3 is built from 12 residues. From germline, CDR1 is SEHNR and CDR2 FQNEAQ (reference sequence). V lost 5 bases and J 6 bases, leaving 8 bases between the germline ends. CDR3: CASSLNPNTIYF. In DNA, the CDR3 is TGTGCCAGCAGCCTTAACCCAAACACCATATATTTT. The whole variable domain, filled in from reference TRBV7-9 and TRBJ1-3, reads DTGVSQNPRHKITKRGQNVTFRCDPISEHNRLYWYRQTLGQGPEFLTYFQNEAQLEKSRLLSDRFSAERPKGSFSTLEIQRTEQGDSAMYLCASSLNPNTIYFGEGSWLTVV.